This is a list of T cell receptor beta chains from one sample in a study of blood T cell repertoires in COVID-19. Sequencing used immunoSEQ multiplex PCR; TCRdb keeps in-frame clones, though not all of them. The sample consists of 350,000 or so clones, about four fifths of them appearing once. Sequenced sample: peripheral blood. The receptor source for this set is a man aged 30 to 45 with active or convalescent COVID-19. Each CDR3 is given with its conserved first and last residue. Each record gives: J gene, clone size, V gene, CDR3 length, D gene, CDR3 protein, CDR3 DNA. The D gene is left open where the match is weak. A row's size may be missing; if present it is once, few, many or a size class.

J: TRBJ2-1; size: -; V: TRBV5-8; length: 16; D: -; CDR3: CASSLAGTFPLGEQFF; DNA: TGTGCCAGCAGCTTGGCCGGGACTTTTCCCTTGGGTGAGCAGTTCTTC
J: TRBJ2-5; size: -; V: TRBV5-1; length: 14; D: -; CDR3: CASTPMGGAETQYF; DNA: TGCGCCAGCACCCCTATGGGGGGGGCAGAGACCCAGTACTTC
J: TRBJ2-1; size: -; V: TRBV9; length: 16; D: TRBD2; CDR3: CASSVGLARDQNEQFF; DNA: TGTGCCAGCAGCGTTGGACTAGCGAGAGATCAGAATGAGCAGTTCTTC
J: TRBJ1-2; size: -; V: TRBV7-9; length: 17; D: TRBD1; CDR3: CASSLRSTTLTGTGYTF; DNA: TGTGCCAGCAGCCTGCGCTCTACTACATTGACAGGGACTGGCTACACCTTC
J: TRBJ2-7; size: -; V: TRBV30; length: 15; D: TRBD2; CDR3: CAWIKGSGGAHEQYF; DNA: TGTGCCTGGATTAAGGGTAGCGGGGGGGCCCACGAGCAGTACTTC
J: TRBJ2-7; size: once; V: TRBV5-1; length: 13; D: TRBD1; CDR3: CASSYGTVTEQYF; DNA: TGCGCCAGCAGCTACGGGACAGTAACCGAGCAGTACTTC
J: TRBJ2-3; size: -; V: TRBV7-3; length: 14; D: -; CDR3: CASSSAVSTDTQYF; DNA: TGTGCCAGCAGCTCGGCGGTGAGCACAGATACGCAGTATTTT
J: TRBJ1-5; size: once; V: TRBV9; length: 14; D: -; CDR3: CASSSGGGNQPQHF; DNA: TGTGCCAGCAGCTCGGGCGGGGGCAATCAGCCCCAGCATTTT
J: TRBJ1-3; size: -; V: TRBV19; length: 13; D: -; CDR3: CASSPFSGNTIYF; DNA: TGTGCCAGTAGTCCTTTCTCGGGAAACACCATATATTTT
J: TRBJ1-1; size: -; V: TRBV20-1; length: 11; D: -; CDR3: CSAPRDPEAFF; DNA: TGCAGTGCTCCCAGGGATCCTGAAGCTTTCTTT
J: TRBJ1-3; size: -; V: TRBV6-5; length: 14; D: -; CDR3: CASSYLTGGNTIYF; DNA: TGTGCCAGCAGTTACCTGACAGGAGGAAACACCATATATTTT
J: TRBJ1-1; size: -; V: TRBV28; length: 14; D: -; CDR3: CASSLSAGAAEAFF; DNA: TGTGCCAGCAGTTTATCCGCAGGGGCGGCTGAAGCTTTCTTT
J: TRBJ1-4; size: -; V: TRBV4-3; length: 16; D: TRBD1; CDR3: CASSPAWGQGREKLFF; DNA: TGCGCCAGCAGCCCCGCTTGGGGACAGGGACGGGAAAAACTGTTTTTT
J: TRBJ2-2; size: few; V: TRBV5-1; length: 13; D: -; CDR3: CASSLGIVGELFF; DNA: TGCGCCAGCAGCTTGGGTATCGTCGGGGAGCTGTTTTTT
J: TRBJ2-2; size: -; V: TRBV18; length: 14; D: -; CDR3: CASSPDRNTGELFF; DNA: TGTGCCAGCTCACCTGACAGAAACACCGGGGAGCTGTTTTTT
J: TRBJ2-3; size: -; V: TRBV5-4; length: 15; D: TRBD2; CDR3: CASTPAGVETDTQYF; DNA: TGTGCCAGCACTCCAGCGGGAGTTGAAACAGATACGCAGTATTTT
J: TRBJ1-5; size: -; V: TRBV4-3; length: 14; D: -; CDR3: CASSPRTGSQPQHF; DNA: TGCGCCAGCAGCCCGCGGACGGGAAGTCAGCCCCAGCATTTT
J: TRBJ2-1; size: -; V: TRBV6-5; length: 15; D: -; CDR3: CASSYFAPSFHEQFF; DNA: TGTGCCAGCAGTTACTTCGCTCCTAGCTTTCATGAGCAGTTCTTC
J: TRBJ2-2; size: -; V: TRBV5-3; length: 15; D: TRBD2; CDR3: CARSLVRTSPGELFF; DNA: TGTGCCAGAAGCTTGGTTCGGACTAGTCCCGGGGAGCTGTTTTTT
J: TRBJ2-7; size: -; V: TRBV7-2; length: 14; D: -; CDR3: CASSYTTGRNEQYF; DNA: TGTGCCAGCAGCTACACGACAGGGAGGAACGAGCAGTACTTC
J: TRBJ2-7; size: -; V: TRBV10-3; length: 16; D: TRBD2; CDR3: CAISRVQTSGRDEQYF; DNA: TGTGCCATCAGTAGGGTACAGACTAGCGGGAGGGACGAGCAGTACTTC
J: TRBJ1-2; size: -; V: TRBV4-3; length: 16; D: -; CDR3: CASSQEMSSEGYGYTF; DNA: TGCGCCAGCAGCCAAGAAATGAGCTCCGAGGGCTATGGCTACACCTTC
J: TRBJ1-1; size: -; V: TRBV5-1; length: 15; D: -; CDR3: CASTSRDTKRTEAFF; DNA: TGCGCCAGTACCTCTAGGGACACCAAGAGGACTGAAGCTTTCTTT